What follows are 10 T cell receptor beta chains derived from one specimen sequenced in a study of CD8+CD57+ T cells in acquired aplastic anemia. Profiles of TCR beta VDJ and CDR3 were generated from a genomic DNA template. One entry per CDR3 protein, called by TCRdb with MiXCR from the reads. The sample contains about 150,000 distinct CDR3 sequences, 52% of which appear only once. Only patients with CD8+CD57+ cell expansion on flow cytometry were chosen for sequencing. Input material: sorted CD4+, CD8+, or CD8+CD57+ T cells (not recorded which) from PBMCs. All receptors come from a human donor with aplastic anemia.

The rearrangement joins TRBV19 to TRBJ2-2, with TRBD2 identical over 12 bases. Germline V gene data show CDR1 as LNHDA and CDR2 as SQIVND (reference sequence). This CDR3 has 16 amino acids. J gave up 3 bases and V 3 bases, and 2 bases lay outside the gene matches. The CDR3 nucleotides read TGTGCCAGTAGTATTCGGACTAGCGGGGACACCGGGGAGCTGTTTTTT. It encodes CASSIRTSGDTGELFF.

This chain links TRBV2 with TRBJ2-7; a weak D match, TRBD2 (6 bases). The CDR3 contains 14 residues. V was pared by 6 bases and J by 4 bases, with 16 bases between. Germline CDR1 reads SNHLY; CDR2 reads FYNNEI. CDR3 nucleotides: TGTGCCAGCAGGGGGACTGCCGCCGGATACGAGCAGTACTTC. Its translation is CASRGTAAGYEQYF.

This clonotype was counted a few times. The rearrangement uses TRBV6-9 and TRBJ2-1; 8 bases are a match to TRBD1. The germline V gene encodes CDR1 MNHGY and CDR2 SVAAGI. The CDR3 extends over 15 amino acids. V lost 6 bases and J lost 11; bases outside the gene matches: 15. The CDR3 reads CASRPTGDPLRQQFF. Written as DNA, the CDR3 is TGTGCCAGCAGACCGACAGGGGATCCCCTCCGGCAGCAGTTCTTC.

This clonotype turned up a few times. The chain uses TRBV24-1 and TRBJ1-5, with D unclear. CDR1 is KGHDR, CDR2 SFDVKD, per germline. This CDR3 has 15 amino acids. V lost 4 bases to trimming and J lost 3 bases, with 12 bases between them. For the CDR3, the DNA is TGTGCCACCAGTGACCCAGGAGAGCCCAATCAGCCCCAGCATTTT. Residues: CATSDPGEPNQPQHF.

The J gene is TRBJ2-1, the V gene TRBV29-1; D possibly corresponds to TRBD2 (5 bases). Trimming cost V 5 bases and J 8 bases, with 10 bases left between them. The CDR3 is 11 amino acids. CDR1 and CDR2 (germline): SQVTM, ANQGSEA. This CDR3 reads CSVTFGDEQFF. CDR3 coding DNA: TGCAGCGTTACCTTCGGGGATGAGCAGTTCTTC.

In its sample, this clonotype was seen many times. The chain links TRBV6-2 or TRBV6-3 to TRBJ2-3; 9 bases line up with TRBD2. J lost 4 bases, V lost 6 bases, and 11 bases had no gene match. In germline, CDR1 is MNHEY, CDR2 SVGEGT. The CDR3 contains 16 residues. Here the CDR3 reads CASSPLGGGGADTQYF. The CDR3 nucleotides are TGTGCCAGCAGCCCTCTCGGGGGCGGGGGGGCAGATACGCAGTATTTT.

V usage is TRBV2 and J usage is TRBJ2-4; 8 bases align to TRBD1. The CDR3 consists of 14 residues. The ends lost 10 bases at V and 12 bases at J; junction bases unmatched: 17. The V gene's germline CDR1 is SNHLY and CDR2 FYNNEI. The CDR3 DNA is TGTGCCACCTCCTTGGAAAACAGGGGGGATACTCAGTACTTC. Protein sequence: CATSLENRGDTQYF.

This clonotype was recorded at least ten times. The chain links TRBV20-1 to TRBJ1-6; D is undetermined. V was clipped by 1 base and J by 8 bases, with 15 bases between them. The CDR3 is made up of 15 amino acids. CDR1 is DFQATT and CDR2 is SNEGSKA in the germline V gene (reference sequence). The CDR3 DNA is TGCAGTGCTAGAGGTGGAGGTGCAGAGTATTCACCCCTCCACTTT. Protein product: CSARGGGAEYSPLHF.

The genes are TRBV24-1 and TRBJ2-7; TRBD2 aligns across 12 bases. The CDR3 is 15 amino acids. Germline V CDR1 and CDR2: KGHDR, SFDVKD. V was clipped by 4 bases and J by 1 base; unmatched bases: 1. CDR3 bases: TGTGCCACCAGTGACGGGACTAGCGGGTCCTACGAGCAGTACTTC. Its translation: CATSDGTSGSYEQYF.

J is TRBJ1-3 and V is TRBV9; 7 bases align to TRBD1. This CDR3 is 14 amino acids long. Germline assignment: CDR1 SGDLS and CDR2 YYNGEE. The V and J ends lost 2 bases and 4 bases, in that order; junction bases with no gene match: 3. The chain's CDR3 is CASSVRDRGNTIYF. The CDR3 DNA reads TGTGCCAGCAGCGTTCGGGACAGAGGAAACACCATATATTTT. Complete variable domain (other parts from reference TRBV9 and TRBJ1-3): DSGVTQTPKHLITATGQRVTLRCSPRSGDLSVYWYQQSLDQGLQFLIQYYNGEERAKGNILERFSAQQFPDLHSELNLSSLELGDSALYFCASSVRDRGNTIYFGEGSWLTVV.